Presented here are 27 T cell receptor beta chains from one specimen sequenced in a study of blood T cell repertoires in COVID-19. Only in-frame clones appear in the TCRdb table, and some are missing; sequencing was by immunoSEQ multiplex PCR. Here the sample spans 200,000 to 250,000 clones, approximately 79% being singletons. Material: peripheral blood. The receptors originated from a human donor in a cohort sampled during active COVID-19.

The rearrangement joins TRBV5-1 to TRBJ1-1, with 9 bases identical to TRBD1. The CDR3 is made up of 15 amino acids. V was pared by 0 bases and J by 0 bases, with 0 bases of the junction left unmatched. Germline V CDR1 and CDR2: SGHRS, YFSETQ. The CDR3 sequence: CASSLGQGVNTEAFF. The CDR3 nucleotides are TGCGCCAGCAGCTTGGGACAGGGGGTGAACACTGAAGCTTTCTTT.

On this clone itself: One junction end does not reproduce the germline sequence, and a read error may be involved. This chain joins TRBV7-6 and TRBJ2-7; TRBD2 matches 7 bases. Germline assignment: CDR1 SGHVS and CDR2 FNYEAQ. This CDR3 is 12 amino acids long. The CDR3 region is CASSGISDEQYF. The DNA for the CDR3 is TGTGCCTCGAGCGGGATCTCCGACGAGCAGTACTTC.

The rearrangement uses TRBV5-1 and TRBJ1-5; D remains unclear. Trimming removed 0 bases from V and 4 bases from J, with 8 bases in between. Germline values: CDR1 SGHRS, CDR2 YFSETQ. This CDR3 is 14 amino acids long. CDR3 region: CASSLGEMNQPQHF. The DNA of the CDR3 is TGCGCCAGCAGCTTGGGGGAGATGAATCAGCCCCAGCATTTT.

This chain uses TRBV30 with TRBJ2-3; D is unclear. Germline V gives CDR1 GTSNPN, CDR2 SVGIG (reference sequence). The CDR3 extends over 10 amino acids. V was clipped by 4 bases and J by 3 bases, with 2 bases between them. The CDR3 DNA follows: TGTGCCTGGACTACAGATACGCAGTATTTT. It yields the protein CAWTTDTQYF.

This chain uses TRBV27 with TRBJ1-5; D gene ambiguous. The CDR3 is 15 amino acids. CDR1 MNHEY and CDR2 SMNVEV come from the germline V gene (reference sequence). The V gene lost 0 bases and the J gene lost 5 bases, with 11 bases spanning the gap. DNA of the CDR3: TGTGCCAGCAGTTTATCCGGGAATTTCGATCAGCCCCAGCATTTT. Translated, it gives CASSLSGNFDQPQHF.

J is TRBJ2-3 and V is TRBV28; TRBD2 matches at 8 bases. The CDR3 loop spans 13 amino acids. In germline, CDR1 is MDHEN, CDR2 SYDVKM. The CDR3 loop is CAAGAPEADTQYF. The CDR3, as DNA: TGTGCAGCGGGGGCTCCGGAGGCAGATACGCAGTATTTT.

The V and J genes are TRBV18 and TRBJ2-7, with D perhaps TRBD1 (5 bases). The CDR3 contains 12 residues. CDR1 KGHSH and CDR2 LQKENI come from the germline V gene. V lost 5 bases to trimming and J lost 6 bases, with 11 bases between them. CDR3 sequence reads: CASSAGRPEQYF. The CDR3 DNA follows: TGTGCCAGCTCAGCAGGGCGGCCCGAGCAGTACTTC.

In DNA, the CDR3 is TGTGCCATCAGTCCAGCGGGGGACACCGGGGAGCTGTTTTTT. Translation: CAISPAGDTGELFF. V usage is TRBV10-3 and J usage is TRBJ2-2; 8 bases align to TRBD2. V trimming: 5 bases; J trimming: 3 bases; junction bases outside the gene matches: 2. The CDR3 has 14 residues. Germline CDR1 and CDR2: ENHRY and SYGVKD.

V usage is TRBV24-1 and J usage is TRBJ2-5, with 10 bases that match TRBD2. The trim removed 5 bases at V and 1 base at J, leaving 6 bases unmatched. Germline assignment: CDR1 KGHDR and CDR2 SFDVKD. The CDR3 covers 16 residues. This chain's CDR3 is CATSVKLAGSQETQYF. CDR3 nucleotides: TGTGCCACCAGTGTAAAACTAGCGGGATCCCAAGAGACCCAGTACTTC.

The V and J genes are TRBV5-1 and TRBJ1-4; tentatively, D is TRBD1 (6 bases). This CDR3 contains 15 residues. V was cut by 0 bases and J by 7 bases, with 13 bases left in between. Looked up from germline, CDR1 is SGHRS and CDR2 is YFSETQ. CDR3 DNA sequence: TGCGCCAGCAGCTTGGAGGGGGGGCTAGGTGAAAAACTGTTTTTT. Translated, it gives CASSLEGGLGEKLFF. Based on the CDR3 plus reference TRBV5-1 and TRBJ1-4, the full variable domain is KAGVTQTPRYLIKTRGQQVTLSCSPISGHRSVSWYQQTPGQGLQFLFEYFSETQRNKGNFPGRFSGRQFSNSRSEMNVSTLELGDSALYLCASSLEGGLGEKLFFGSGTQLSVL.

The chain uses TRBV6-5 and TRBJ2-2; D perhaps matches TRBD1 (6 bases). CDR3 length equals 15 residues. Per the germline V gene, CDR1 is MNHEY and CDR2 is SVGAGI. Trimming took 1 base from V and 3 from J, leaving 9 bases between them. Here the CDR3 DNA reads TGTGCCAGCAGTTACTACAGGGCCTACACCGGGGAGCTGTTTTTT. This gives the protein CASSYYRAYTGELFF.

This sequence joins TRBV7-2 and TRBJ2-2; D gene unclear. Looked up from germline, CDR1 is SGHTA and CDR2 is FQGNSA. The CDR3 length is 14 residues. Trimming took off 3 bases at V and 6 bases at J, with 11 bases between the two ends. In DNA, the CDR3 is TGTGCCAGCAGCTTCAGTCGCAATCCCGGGGAGCTGTTTTTT. Amino acid sequence: CASSFSRNPGELFF.

The rearrangement joins TRBV10-3 to TRBJ2-1; the match to TRBD2 covers 7 bases. The germline V gene has CDR1 ENHRY and CDR2 SYGVKD. The CDR3 totals 15 residues. V lost 7 bases to trimming and J lost 2 bases; unmatched junction nucleotides: 8. The CDR3 nucleotides read TGTGCCATCACCAGACACGGGACTACCTACAATGAGCAGTTCTTC. It specifies CAITRHGTTYNEQFF.

The chain carries TRBV14 and TRBJ2-7; 10 positions match TRBD2. Germline trimming cut 1 base from V and 6 bases from J; bases unmatched to any gene: 3. The CDR3 runs 14 residues. Looked up from germline, CDR1 is SGHDN and CDR2 is FVKESK. In DNA, the CDR3 is TGTGCCAGCAGCCAAGCTCGACTAGCGGGCGAGCAGTACTTC. Translated: CASSQARLAGEQYF.

The chain couples TRBV4-2 to TRBJ1-1; no clear D gene. V was trimmed by 4 bases and J by 0 bases, leaving 15 bases between them. The CDR3 sequence is 16 residues long. Germline V gene sequence: CDR1 LGHNA, CDR2 YNFKEQ. The CDR3 sequence is CASSPRHRNMNTEAFF. The DNA of the CDR3 is TGTGCCAGCAGCCCTCGCCATCGCAACATGAACACTGAAGCTTTCTTT.

For the CDR3, the DNA is TGCAGCGTTCGCCCCGGACTAGCGGGAGTCCGGGAGCAGTTCTTC. Translated: CSVRPGLAGVREQFF. The J gene is TRBJ2-1, the V gene TRBV29-1; 13 bases agree with TRBD2. Trimming cost V 5 bases and J 10 bases; bases outside gene matches: 11. This CDR3 has 15 amino acids. Looked up from germline, CDR1 is SQVTM and CDR2 is ANQGSEA.

The chain recombines TRBV9 with TRBJ2-7; TRBD2 agrees at 9 bases. Germline assignment: CDR1 SGDLS and CDR2 YYNGEE. This CDR3 comprises 17 residues. J was trimmed by 0 bases and V by 0 bases; bases with no gene match: 7. The CDR3 coding sequence is TGTGCCAGCAGCGTAGAAGCGGGAGGCCTCATCTCCTACGAGCAGTACTTC. Its protein is CASSVEAGGLISYEQYF.

This sequence joins TRBV21-1 and TRBJ2-1; the tabulated D call, TRBD1, remains unverified against the DNA. TRBV21-1 is flagged as a pseudogene. This CDR3 has 15 amino acids. The CDR3 DNA reads as TGTGCCAGCAGCAAAAGGGGACAGGGCCACAATGAGCAGTTCTTC. It translates to CASSKRGQGHNEQFF.

The rearrangement joins TRBV18 to TRBJ1-1; D possibly corresponds to TRBD1 (6 bases). The CDR3 consists of 13 residues. Trimming took off 4 bases at V and 1 base at J, with 7 bases between the two ends. Looked up from germline, CDR1 is KGHSH and CDR2 is LQKENI. The CDR3 protein is CASSQGENTEAFF. CDR3 bases: TGTGCCAGCTCACAGGGGGAGAACACTGAAGCTTTCTTT.

The CDR3 DNA follows: TGTGCCAGCAGTCTTTTTGTGGGGCCCCGGACGTCGCCTAATTCACCCCTCCACTTT. Translated: CASSLFVGPRTSPNSPLHF. The rearrangement uses TRBV27 and TRBJ1-6; a weak D match, TRBD1 (5 bases). The length of the CDR3 is 19 residues. Germline-derived CDR1 and CDR2 are MNHEY and SMNVEV (reference sequence). Trimming took off 5 bases at V and 6 bases at J, with 26 bases between the two ends.

This clone has only a few counts. The rearrangement links TRBV7-9 to TRBJ2-1; 8 nucleotides align to TRBD2. The germline CDR1 and CDR2 sequences are SEHNR and FQNEAQ (reference sequence). The CDR3 loop spans 15 amino acids. V shed 6 bases, J shed 2 bases, and the junction held 6 bases outside the gene matches. As DNA, the CDR3 is TGTGCCAGCAGTTCCCGGGAGGGCCCCTACAATGAGCAGTTCTTC. Its translation is CASSSREGPYNEQFF.

The chain uses TRBV5-1 and TRBJ1-5; 8 bases line up with TRBD1. Germline lookup yields CDR1 SGHRS and CDR2 YFSETQ. V lost 0 bases, J lost 6 bases, and 5 bases stayed unmatched. The CDR3 loop spans 15 amino acids. The CDR3 sequence is CASSLDPGGGQPQHF. CDR3 coding DNA: TGCGCCAGCAGCTTGGATCCAGGGGGCGGTCAGCCCCAGCATTTT.

In DNA form, the CDR3 reads TGCGCCAGCAGCCAATCGGGAAGTCCGACTGAAGCTTTCTTT. Amino acid sequence: CASSQSGSPTEAFF. The chain joins TRBV4-3 to TRBJ1-1; D is unresolved. Germline V gives CDR1 LGHNA, CDR2 YSLEER. The CDR3 contains 14 residues. The germline V and J ends were trimmed by 2 bases and 5 bases, with 12 bases remaining between them.

This chain connects TRBV2 to TRBJ1-1; 11 nucleotides line up with TRBD1. The V gene's germline CDR1 is SNHLY and CDR2 FYNNEI. The CDR3 covers 14 residues. The V segment lost 6 bases and the J segment 4 bases; nucleotides outside the gene matches: 4. DNA of the CDR3: TGTGCCAGCAGGTCCGGGACAGGGGGCACTGAAGCTTTCTTT. It codes for CASRSGTGGTEAFF.

V gene TRBV25-1 combines with J gene TRBJ1-1; no definite D call. This CDR3 contains 14 residues. Germline assignment: CDR1 MGHDK and CDR2 SYGVNS. V lost 3 bases, J lost 4 bases, and 12 bases lay in between. The CDR3 here is CASSDPAGSTEAFF. The CDR3 DNA is TGTGCCAGCAGTGACCCGGCGGGGAGCACTGAAGCTTTCTTT.

The chain recombines TRBV6-2 or TRBV6-3 with TRBJ2-7, with 8 bases aligning to TRBD1. Trimming removed 2 bases from V and 3 bases from J; junction bases left unmatched: 12. Germline CDR1 MNHEY, CDR2 SVGEGT. The CDR3 has 17 residues. CDR3 sequence (DNA): TGTGCCAGCAGTTACGTCCCGCCGGGGACAGGTCACTACGAGCAGTACTTC. Residues: CASSYVPPGTGHYEQYF.

The rearrangement uses TRBV28 and TRBJ2-7; 10 bases agree with TRBD1. CDR3 length: 16 residues. Germline V gene data show CDR1 as MDHEN and CDR2 as SYDVKM. The V and J ends lost 6 bases and 2 bases, in that order; junction bases with no gene match: 10. The CDR3 reads CASRLRRTGGTYEQYF. CDR3 in DNA: TGTGCCAGCAGACTTCGGAGGACAGGGGGAACCTACGAGCAGTACTTC.